Below, 9 T cell receptor beta chains from the same sample are listed, as sequenced in a study of cytotoxic CD8 clonotypes in ibrutinib-treated CLL. The protocol was immunoSEQ multiplex PCR, while the TCRdb copy is restricted to in-frame clones and leaves out a portion. The sample carries some 17,000 clones, roughly 60% recorded once. The sequenced sample was PBMCs, obtained after 12 months of ibrutinib treatment. The receptors here all came from a human donor with chronic lymphocytic leukemia.

The chain carries TRBV6-1 and TRBJ2-4, with TRBD1 as a possible D gene (5 bases). This CDR3 spans 14 amino acids. The V and J ends lost 4 bases and 14 bases respectively, with 21 bases between them. Germline CDR1 is MNHNS and CDR2 is SASEGT. CDR3 nucleotide sequence: TGTGCCAGCAGTGGAGCCGGGCCCCTCAAAGGGGAGTACTTC. The encoded protein is CASSGAGPLKGEYF.

This clone was found a few times. The rearrangement uses TRBV7-9 and TRBJ2-7, with TRBD2 as a possible D gene (6 bases). The CDR3 is made up of 15 amino acids. V shed 1 base and J shed 5 bases, with 15 bases lying between them. Germline loops: CDR1 SEHNR, CDR2 FQNEAQ (reference sequence). This chain's CDR3 is CASSLEEGFTNEQYF. Written as DNA, the CDR3 is TGTGCCAGCAGCTTAGAGGAGGGATTCACTAACGAGCAGTACTTC.

The chain recombines TRBV6-4 with TRBJ2-3; D unclear. CDR1 and CDR2 from the germline V gene are MRHNA and SNTAGT. The CDR3 totals 13 residues. Trimming took 3 bases from V and 7 from J, leaving 11 bases between them. CDR3 residues: CASSEELSNTQYF. The CDR3 DNA follows: TGTGCCAGCAGTGAAGAATTGAGTAATACGCAGTATTTT.

This clone is large in the sample. The chain links TRBV19 to TRBJ1-1; D remains unclear. Between the trimmed V and J ends, which lost 7 bases and 0 bases, there was a span of 6 bases. CDR1 LNHDA and CDR2 SQIVND come from the germline V gene (reference sequence). The length of the CDR3 is 12 residues. CDR3 residues: CASNQMNTEAFF. In DNA, the CDR3 is TGTGCCAGTAACCAGATGAACACTGAAGCTTTCTTT.

The V and J genes are TRBV5-1 and TRBJ2-3; 7 bases are a match to TRBD2. Germline V gene lookup returns CDR1 SGHRS and CDR2 YFSETQ. V gave up 0 bases and J gave up 7 bases; unmatched junction bases: 5. The CDR3 is made up of 14 amino acids. The CDR3 sequence: CASSLGTSRNTQYF. The CDR3 DNA is TGCGCCAGCAGCTTGGGGACTAGTAGAAATACGCAGTATTTT.

The rearrangement joins TRBV7-8 to TRBJ2-5; D could derive from TRBD1 or TRBD2 (7 bases each). Germline-derived CDR1 and CDR2 are SGHVS and FQNEAQ. Trimming removed 5 bases from V and 4 bases from J, with 20 bases in between. The CDR3 has 16 amino acids. The CDR3 DNA reads TGTGCCAGCAGCCGCTCAGGGGGGGACTATCGAGAGACCCAGTACTTC. Protein product: CASSRSGGDYRETQYF.

This chain connects TRBV28 to TRBJ2-3, with no clear D. From germline, CDR1 is MDHEN and CDR2 SYDVKM. The CDR3 contains 14 residues. V lost 2 bases, J lost 7 bases, and 13 bases lay in between. The DNA of the CDR3 is TGTGCCAGCAGTTTAAGTGGACCCCACTATACGCAGTATTTT. Translating gives CASSLSGPHYTQYF.

This clone was detected only a few times. The chain couples TRBV5-1 to TRBJ2-5; weak D call: TRBD1 (5 bases). The CDR3 totals 13 residues. V dropped 0 bases and J dropped 7 bases, with 10 bases sitting between them. Per germline, CDR1 SGHRS and CDR2 YFSETQ. As DNA, the CDR3 is TGCGCCAGCAGCTTGGTGCCTCAGGGGACCCAGTACTTC. Protein product: CASSLVPQGTQYF.

The rearrangement uses TRBV27 and TRBJ2-7; TRBD2 might be the D (6 bases). Trimming took 6 bases from V and 2 from J, leaving 14 bases between them. CDR1 MNHEY and CDR2 SMNVEV come from the germline V gene (reference sequence). CDR3 length equals 14 residues. The CDR3 bases are TGTGCCAGCAGAACCTTCGGAGGGACCTACGAGCAGTACTTC. This codes for CASRTFGGTYEQYF.